This TCR beta chain appears in the sequencing data of a study of T-cell memory formation after mild COVID-19. The study's findings and limits: CM and EM subsets held most contracting CD4+ clones; EMRA held CD8+ ones.

V shed 3 bases and J 5 bases; nucleotides not matched to a gene: 4. The CDR3 has 15 amino acids. As concerns this clonotype: What it recognizes is unknown.

Sample barcodes and UMIs were carried by the TCR alpha and TCR beta cDNA libraries that 5'RACE generated with constant-segment primers. TCRdb re-called the 5' RACE reads with MiXCR, one entry per CDR3 protein. The sample has fewer than 600,000 distinct CDR3 sequences, roughly 22% seen once. The sequence was collected from an adult woman who had mild COVID-19 (a few samples of this study predate the infection). Cell type and time point are not known. The sample taken for sequencing was PBMCs or a T cell subset sorted from them (not recorded which). The chain has TRBV12-3 or TRBV12-4 and TRBJ2-7; TRBD2 matches 13 bases. CDR3 protein: CASSFAGLAGDEQYF. The DNA of the CDR3 is TGTGCCAGCAGTTTCGCCGGACTAGCGGGAGACGAGCAGTACTTC.